Below are 18 T cell receptor beta chains sequenced from a single sample in a study of T-cell reconstitution after alpha-beta-depleted transplantation in children. For TCRbeta, the library was prepared with unique molecular identifiers. In TCRdb, the PCR reads were re-called with MiXCR into one record per CDR3 protein. The table records fewer than 750,000 distinct CDR3 sequences, 25% to 30% of them present only once. The source material was PBMCs, sampled before TCRalphabeta/CD19-depleted stem cell transplant. All receptors come from a boy in the first two years of life with Wiskott-Aldrich syndrome, due to receive a stem cell transplant.

This clonotype was seen many times. The chain couples TRBV5-1 to TRBJ2-5, with D perhaps matching TRBD1 or TRBD2 (5 bases each). Germline values: CDR1 SGHRS, CDR2 YFSETQ. The CDR3 has 14 residues. The ends were cut back, 0 bases at V and 4 bases at J, with 10 bases in the middle. For the CDR3, the DNA is TGCGCCAGCAGCTTGGGGACACGGGGAGAGACCCAGTACTTC. Protein: CASSLGTRGETQYF.

This clonotype was counted between two and nine times. V gene TRBV5-1 combines with J gene TRBJ1-5; D gene uncertain. This CDR3 comprises 15 residues. Germline V gene lookup returns CDR1 SGHRS and CDR2 YFSETQ. The V and J ends lost 3 bases and 4 bases respectively, with 14 bases between them. This chain's CDR3 is CASSWEGRTNQPQHF. As DNA, the CDR3 is TGCGCCAGCAGCTGGGAAGGACGGACTAATCAGCCCCAGCATTTT.

This clonotype was found a few times. The chain couples TRBV10-1 to TRBJ2-5; weak D call: TRBD2 (5 bases). Trimming took off 6 bases at V and 2 bases at J, with 10 bases between the two ends. The CDR3 loop spans 13 amino acids. Germline assignment: CDR1 WNHNN and CDR2 SYGVQD (reference sequence). The DNA for the CDR3 is TGCGCCAGCAGCGGGGAAAGACAAGAGACCCAGTACTTC. It encodes CASSGERQETQYF.

The chain is built from TRBV7-8 and TRBJ2-1; D is perhaps TRBD1 (6 bases). CDR3 length: 15 residues. Germline V CDR1 and CDR2: SGHVS, FQNEAQ. Trimming took 3 bases from V and 5 from J, leaving 14 bases between them. In DNA form, the CDR3 reads TGTGCCAGCAGCTTTAGGGGGTCCCCCAACAATGAGCAGTTCTTC. It yields the protein CASSFRGSPNNEQFF.

The chain combines TRBV21-1 with TRBJ2-3; the table calls TRBD1, which could not be checked here. TRBV21-1 is an annotated pseudogene. The CDR3 runs to 15 residues. Written as DNA, the CDR3 is TGTGCCAGCAGCAAAAGACAGGAATTCACAGATACGCAGTATTTT. Translated: CASSKRQEFTDTQYF.

The rearrangement uses TRBV12-3 or TRBV12-4 and TRBJ2-7; possibly TRBD1 for D (5 bases). Trimming stripped 5 bases from V and 1 base from J, with 12 bases between. CDR3 size: 14 residues. The CDR3 sequence: CASSASRTSYEQYF. CDR3 DNA: TGTGCCAGCAGTGCCTCTAGGACATCCTACGAGCAGTACTTC.

This sequence joins TRBV20-1 and TRBJ1-6; D call uncertain. V gave up 1 base and J gave up 10 bases, with 11 bases separating them. The CDR3 spans 13 residues. Germline V lookup: CDR1 DFQATT, CDR2 SNEGSKA (reference sequence). CDR3 DNA sequence: TGCAGTGCTAGAGGTTCGGGAGTCTCACCCCTCCACTTT. Its translation: CSARGSGVSPLHF.

The V call is TRBV12-3 or TRBV12-4, the J call TRBJ1-5; D call uncertain. V was shortened by 5 bases and J by 1 base, with 18 bases between the two germline ends. The CDR3 spans 17 residues. CDR3 sequence: CASSILGGRGSNQPQHF. The CDR3 DNA follows: TGTGCCAGCAGTATACTCGGCGGACGGGGAAGCAATCAGCCCCAGCATTTT.

The rearrangement joins TRBV2 to TRBJ2-2; 9 bases agree with TRBD1. Germline V gene lookup returns CDR1 SNHLY and CDR2 FYNNEI. This CDR3 has 15 amino acids. J was trimmed by 6 bases and V by 6 bases; bases with no gene match: 8. The CDR3 is CASRAGTGTAGELFF. The CDR3 DNA sequence: TGTGCCAGCAGGGCCGGGACAGGGACGGCCGGGGAGCTGTTTTTT.

The chain carries TRBV9 and TRBJ1-3; D gene unclear. The V gene's germline CDR1 is SGDLS and CDR2 YYNGEE. Trimming took 3 bases from V and 0 from J, leaving 16 bases between them. The CDR3 runs to 17 residues. CDR3: CASSAPSNRVSGNTIYF. CDR3 nucleotides: TGTGCCAGCAGCGCCCCATCGAACCGGGTCTCTGGAAACACCATATATTTT.

There are a few counts of this clonotype. This sequence joins TRBV6-1 and TRBJ2-6; D gene unclear. CDR3 length equals 11 residues. Germline CDR1 is MNHNS and CDR2 is SASEGT. The CDR3 DNA is TGTGCAACGACTGGGGCCAACGTCCTGACTTTC. The encoded protein is CATTGANVLTF.

With respect to this clonotype: This may stem from a read error, because a much larger clone lies one nucleotide away. This chain uses TRBV5-1 with TRBJ2-1, with D hard to call. Between the trimmed V and J ends, which lost 5 bases and 7 bases, there was a span of 16 bases. The germline gives CDR1 SGHRS, CDR2 YFSETQ. CDR3 length: 14 residues. CDR3 sequence reads: CASSMGVRLNEQFF. The CDR3 DNA reads as TGCGCCAGCAGTATGGGTGTTCGGTTAAATGAGCAGTTCTTC.

The CDR3 DNA reads as TGTGCCATCAGTGAGTCGATTGGCGGGAGAACAGACGGGGAGCTGTTTTTT. Encoded protein: CAISESIGGRTDGELFF. V gene TRBV10-3 combines with J gene TRBJ2-2, with TRBD2 matching over 7 bases. Germline loops: CDR1 ENHRY, CDR2 SYGVKD. This CDR3 is built from 17 residues. Unmatched junction bases numbered 11, after V lost 0 bases and J lost 7 bases.

V gene TRBV10-3 combines with J gene TRBJ2-2; weak D call: TRBD2 (8 bases). CDR1 is ENHRY, CDR2 SYGVKD, per germline. This CDR3 is 15 amino acids long. Trimming pared 8 bases from V and 0 bases from J, leaving 13 bases between. The CDR3 bases are TGTGCCATCTCGGGAGGGGGCGCGAACACCGGGGAGCTGTTTTTT. It yields the protein CAISGGGANTGELFF.

V usage is TRBV5-1 and J usage is TRBJ2-2, with 7 bases that match TRBD2. The junction had 8 bases not matched to a gene; V was cut back by 4 bases and J by 5 bases. CDR1 SGHRS and CDR2 YFSETQ come from the germline V gene. This CDR3 spans 15 amino acids. The CDR3 here is CASSGGGARTGELFF. CDR3 nucleotides: TGCGCCAGCAGCGGCGGGGGAGCTAGAACCGGGGAGCTGTTTTTT.

V gene TRBV27 combines with J gene TRBJ1-1; 9 bases agree with TRBD1. The CDR3 extends over 18 amino acids. Germline V gives CDR1 MNHEY, CDR2 SMNVEV (reference sequence). V gave up 5 bases and J gave up 4 bases; unmatched junction bases: 17. The CDR3 here is CASSRNTGGAGLVTEAFF. In nucleotides, the CDR3 is TGTGCCAGCAGTCGCAATACAGGGGGCGCGGGGTTAGTCACTGAAGCTTTCTTT.

The chain carries TRBV5-6 and TRBJ2-3; possibly TRBD1 or TRBD2 for D (5 bases each). CDR1 and CDR2 (germline): SGHDT, YYEEEE. This CDR3 region has 14 residues. Trimming took off 8 bases at V and 2 bases at J, with 15 bases between the two ends. The CDR3 sequence: CASGASGSTDTQYF. In DNA form, the CDR3 reads TGTGCCAGTGGGGCCAGCGGATCCACAGATACGCAGTATTTT.

The chain carries TRBV12-3 or TRBV12-4 and TRBJ2-2; 8 nucleotides align to TRBD2. The CDR3 length is 15 residues. J was trimmed by 1 base and V by 6 bases; bases with no gene match: 4. The CDR3: CASRQSGRNTGELFF. Written as DNA, the CDR3 is TGTGCCAGCAGACAGAGCGGGAGGAACACCGGGGAGCTGTTTTTT.